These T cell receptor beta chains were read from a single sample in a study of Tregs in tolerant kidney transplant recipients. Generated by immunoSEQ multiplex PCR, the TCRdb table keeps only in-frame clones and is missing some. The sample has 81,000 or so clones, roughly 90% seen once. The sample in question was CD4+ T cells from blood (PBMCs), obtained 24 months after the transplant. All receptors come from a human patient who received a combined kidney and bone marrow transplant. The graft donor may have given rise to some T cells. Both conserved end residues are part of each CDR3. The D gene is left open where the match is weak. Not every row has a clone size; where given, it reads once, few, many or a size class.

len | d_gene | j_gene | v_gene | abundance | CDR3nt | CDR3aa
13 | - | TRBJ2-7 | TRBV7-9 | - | TGTGCCAGCAGCTTAGTGGGGGGTATCGAGCAGTACTTC | CASSLVGGIEQYF
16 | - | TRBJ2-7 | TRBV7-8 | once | TGTGCCAGCAGCTTAGCAGGGGTGGTGGTACGATACGAGCAGTACTTC | CASSLAGVVVRYEQYF
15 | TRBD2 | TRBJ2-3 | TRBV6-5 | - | TGTGCCAGCAGTAGAATACTAGCGGCCACAGATACGCAGTATTTT | CASSRILAATDTQYF
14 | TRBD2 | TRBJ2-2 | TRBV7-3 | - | TGTGCCAGCAGCTTTAGCGGGTACACCGGGGAGCTGTTTTTT | CASSFSGYTGELFF
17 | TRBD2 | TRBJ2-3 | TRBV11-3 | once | TGTGCCAGCACCTTGTCCGGCGGGAGCCCCCTCACAGATACGCAGTATTTT | CASTLSGGSPLTDTQYF
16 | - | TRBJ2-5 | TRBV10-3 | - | TGTGCCATCAGTGGGTCTAGCGCACCAAGACAAGAGACCCAGTACTTC | CAISGSSAPRQETQYF
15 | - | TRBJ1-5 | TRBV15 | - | TGTGCCACCAGCAGAGAGTGGAGGGTTGCACAGCCCCAGCATTTT | CATSREWRVAQPQHF
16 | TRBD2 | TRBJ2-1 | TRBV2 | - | TGTGCCACCACGGACTTCCCGGGGGGCTCCTACAATGAGCAGTTCTTC | CATTDFPGGSYNEQFF
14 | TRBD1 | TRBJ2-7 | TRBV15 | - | TGTGCCACCAGCAGAGGGACAGGGACCTACGAGCAGTACTTC | CATSRGTGTYEQYF
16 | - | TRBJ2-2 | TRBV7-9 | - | TGTGCCAGCGTGCTAGCGAGGAATCTCTGGGCCGGGGAGCTGTTTTTT | CASVLARNLWAGELFF
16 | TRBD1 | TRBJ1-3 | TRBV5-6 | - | TGTGCCAGCAGCTTGTCCGACAGGGCCGGTGGTAACACCATATATTTT | CASSLSDRAGGNTIYF
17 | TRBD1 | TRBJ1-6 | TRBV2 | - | TGTGCCAGCAGACCCGGGACAGGCCATACCTATAATTCACCCCTCCACTTT | CASRPGTGHTYNSPLHF
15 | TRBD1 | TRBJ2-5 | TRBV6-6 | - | TGTGCCAGCAGTTACGGCGGGACAGGGCAAGAGACCCAGTACTTC | CASSYGGTGQETQYF